These 10 T cell receptor beta chains originate from one sample sequenced in a study of blood T cell repertoires in COVID-19. The table came from immunoSEQ multiplex PCR; TCRdb's copy has only in-frame clones and leaves some out. The table shows some 270,000 clones, with roughly 86% occurring only once. The sample consisted of peripheral blood. Receptors originate from a man in his forties with active or convalescent COVID-19.

In DNA, the CDR3 is TGTGCCAGCAGTGCGCCACAGGGTAACCCTGAAGCTTTCTTT. It codes for CASSAPQGNPEAFF. The chain carries TRBV6-1 and TRBJ1-1; D might be TRBD1 (6 bases). CDR3 length equals 14 residues. Germline loops: CDR1 MNHNS, CDR2 SASEGT. Trimming removed 4 bases from V and 6 bases from J, with 15 bases in between.

The chain employs TRBV5-5 and TRBJ2-7; 8 bases agree with TRBD2. The germline V gene has CDR1 SGHKS and CDR2 YYEKEE (reference sequence). The J segment lost 0 bases and the V segment lost 4 bases, leaving 6 bases of the junction unmatched. CDR3 length: 15 residues. The CDR3 sequence: CASSLSGTSSYEQYF. CDR3 nucleotides: TGTGCCAGCAGCCTAAGCGGGACTAGCTCCTACGAGCAGTACTTC.

The rearrangement uses TRBV19 and TRBJ2-5; D may be TRBD1 (6 bases). Germline values: CDR1 LNHDA, CDR2 SQIVND (reference sequence). The CDR3 extends over 13 amino acids. V dropped 3 bases and J dropped 2 bases, with 7 bases sitting between them. The CDR3 DNA reads as TGTGCCAGTAGTATCCAGGGGCAAGAGACCCAGTACTTC. It is translated as CASSIQGQETQYF.

V usage is TRBV9 and J usage is TRBJ2-3; 8 bases are shared with TRBD2. J lost 6 bases, V lost 0 bases, and 6 bases had no gene match. Germline V gene data show CDR1 as SGDLS and CDR2 as YYNGEE. CDR3 length: 15 residues. CDR3 sequence (DNA): TGTGCCAGCAGCGTAGGAGCGGGGGCTGGCGATACGCAGTATTTT. It specifies CASSVGAGAGDTQYF.

This clone was detected a few times. The chain couples TRBV11-2 to TRBJ2-7; 8 bases agree with TRBD1. Germline values: CDR1 SGHAT, CDR2 FQNNGV. The CDR3 length is 15 residues. V trimming: 1 base; J trimming: 7 bases; junction bases outside the gene matches: 9. This CDR3 is CASSLAWTGFKEQYF. The CDR3 DNA reads as TGTGCCAGCAGCTTAGCCTGGACAGGGTTTAAAGAGCAGTACTTC.

The chain uses TRBV9 and TRBJ1-3; maybe TRBD1 (5 bases). The length of the CDR3 is 18 residues. Per germline, CDR1 SGDLS and CDR2 YYNGEE. The germline V and J ends were trimmed by 0 bases and 4 bases, with 20 bases remaining between them. CDR3 protein: CASSVGGLGPARGNTIYF. Here the CDR3 DNA reads TGTGCCAGCAGCGTAGGGGGTTTGGGGCCCGCGAGGGGAAACACCATATATTTT.

The V and J genes are TRBV6-5 and TRBJ1-1; D not resolved. Trimming shortened V by 1 base and J by 3 bases, and 15 bases separated the two germline ends. The CDR3 covers 16 residues. The germline CDR1 and CDR2 sequences are MNHEY and SVGAGI. The CDR3 is CASSYYPRGTDTEAFF. CDR3 DNA: TGTGCCAGCAGTTACTATCCCCGGGGAACGGACACTGAAGCTTTCTTT.

The V call is TRBV5-1, the J call TRBJ1-2, with unresolved D. The V gene's germline CDR1 is SGHRS and CDR2 YFSETQ. The V end was cut by 0 bases, the J end by 4 bases, with 7 bases between. The CDR3 contains 13 residues. The CDR3 protein is CASSLGHPYGYTF. CDR3 nucleotide sequence: TGCGCCAGCAGCTTGGGACACCCCTATGGCTACACCTTC.

The chain carries TRBV11-2 and TRBJ2-7; a weak D match, TRBD2 (5 bases). Trimming removed 0 bases at V and 7 bases at J, with 16 bases between. Germline V gives CDR1 SGHAT, CDR2 FQNNGV. The CDR3 runs to 15 residues. The CDR3 loop is CASSLDGNWELEQYF. The CDR3 DNA reads as TGTGCCAGCAGCTTAGATGGCAACTGGGAGCTGGAGCAGTACTTC.

This clone has only one observation. This chain uses TRBV30 with TRBJ1-6; 7 bases are a match to TRBD1. V shed 3 bases and J 7 bases; nucleotides not matched to a gene: 12. The germline V gene encodes CDR1 GTSNPN and CDR2 SVGIG (reference sequence). This CDR3 is built from 16 residues. The CDR3 protein is CAWRPPPGTVNSPLHF. Here the CDR3 DNA reads TGTGCCTGGAGACCTCCCCCCGGGACAGTAAATTCACCCCTCCACTTT.